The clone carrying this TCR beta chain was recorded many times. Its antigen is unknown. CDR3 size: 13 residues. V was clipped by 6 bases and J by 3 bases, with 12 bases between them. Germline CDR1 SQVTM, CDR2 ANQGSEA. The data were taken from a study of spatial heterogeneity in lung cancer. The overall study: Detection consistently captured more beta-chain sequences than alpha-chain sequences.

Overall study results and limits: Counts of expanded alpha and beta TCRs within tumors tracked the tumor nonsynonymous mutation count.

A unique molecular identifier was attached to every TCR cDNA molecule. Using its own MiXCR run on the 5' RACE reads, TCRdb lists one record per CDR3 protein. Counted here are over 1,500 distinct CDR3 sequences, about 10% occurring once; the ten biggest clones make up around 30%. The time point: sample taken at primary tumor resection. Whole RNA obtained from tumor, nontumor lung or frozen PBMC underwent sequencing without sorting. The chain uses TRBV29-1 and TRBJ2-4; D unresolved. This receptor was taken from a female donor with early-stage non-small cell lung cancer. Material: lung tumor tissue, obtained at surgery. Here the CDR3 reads CSVEQWGKNIQYF. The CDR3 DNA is TGCAGCGTCGAACAGTGGGGCAAAAACATTCAGTACTTC. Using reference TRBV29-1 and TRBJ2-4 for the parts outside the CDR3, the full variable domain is SAVISQKPSRDICQRGTSLTIQCQVDSQVTMMFWYRQQPGQSLTLIATANQGSEATYESGFVIDKFPISRPNLTFSTLTVSNMSPEDSSIYLCSVEQWGKNIQYFGAGTRLSVL.